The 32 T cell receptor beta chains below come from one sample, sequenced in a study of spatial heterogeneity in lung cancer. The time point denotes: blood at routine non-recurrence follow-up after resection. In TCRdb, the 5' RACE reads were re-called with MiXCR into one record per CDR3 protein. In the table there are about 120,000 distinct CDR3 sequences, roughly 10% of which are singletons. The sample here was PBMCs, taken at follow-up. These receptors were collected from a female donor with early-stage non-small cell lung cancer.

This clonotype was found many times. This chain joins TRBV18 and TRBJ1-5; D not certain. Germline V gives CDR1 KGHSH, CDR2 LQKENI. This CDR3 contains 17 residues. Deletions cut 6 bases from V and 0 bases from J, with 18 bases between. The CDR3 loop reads CASSRGSGKGSNQPQHF. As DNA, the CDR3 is TGTGCCAGCTCCCGCGGTTCGGGGAAGGGTAGCAATCAGCCCCAGCATTTT.

CDR3 in DNA: TGTGCCACCAGTGGGCCCGGGAACACTGAAGCTTTCTTT. This translates into CATSGPGNTEAFF. The chain is built from TRBV24-1 and TRBJ1-1; D unresolved. V was clipped by 5 bases and J by 1 base, with 7 bases between them. The CDR3 length is 13 residues. Germline-derived CDR1 and CDR2 are KGHDR and SFDVKD.

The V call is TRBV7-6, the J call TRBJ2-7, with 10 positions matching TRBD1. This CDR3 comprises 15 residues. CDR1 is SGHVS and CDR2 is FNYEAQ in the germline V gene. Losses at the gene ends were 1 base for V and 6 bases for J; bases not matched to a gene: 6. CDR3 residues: CASSLVQGQGIEQYF. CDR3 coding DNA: TGTGCCAGCAGCTTAGTTCAGGGACAGGGGATCGAGCAGTACTTC.

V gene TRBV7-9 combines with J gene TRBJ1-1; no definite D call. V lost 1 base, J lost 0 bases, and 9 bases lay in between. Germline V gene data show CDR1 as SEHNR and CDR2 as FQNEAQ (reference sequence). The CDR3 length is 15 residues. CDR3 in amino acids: CASSLGQTMNTEAFF. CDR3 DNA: TGTGCCAGCAGCTTAGGGCAGACCATGAACACTGAAGCTTTCTTT.

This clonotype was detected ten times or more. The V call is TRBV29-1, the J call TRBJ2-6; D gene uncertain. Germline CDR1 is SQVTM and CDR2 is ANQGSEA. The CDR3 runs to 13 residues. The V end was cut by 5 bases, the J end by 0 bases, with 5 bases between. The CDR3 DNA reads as TGCAGCGTTCACGGCTCTGGGGCCAACGTCCTGACTTTC. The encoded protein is CSVHGSGANVLTF.

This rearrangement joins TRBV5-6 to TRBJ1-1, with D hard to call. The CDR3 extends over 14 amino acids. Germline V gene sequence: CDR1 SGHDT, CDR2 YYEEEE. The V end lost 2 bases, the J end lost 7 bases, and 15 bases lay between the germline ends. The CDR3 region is CASSFLGSMIEAFF. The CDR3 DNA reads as TGTGCCAGCAGCTTCTTGGGTTCCATGATTGAAGCTTTCTTT.

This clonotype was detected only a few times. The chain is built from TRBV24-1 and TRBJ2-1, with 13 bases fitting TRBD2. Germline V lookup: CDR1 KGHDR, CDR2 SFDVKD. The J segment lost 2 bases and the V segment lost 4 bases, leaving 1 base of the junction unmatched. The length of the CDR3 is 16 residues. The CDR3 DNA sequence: TGTGCCACCAGTGACACTAGCGGGAGGGCCTACAATGAGCAGTTCTTC. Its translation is CATSDTSGRAYNEQFF.

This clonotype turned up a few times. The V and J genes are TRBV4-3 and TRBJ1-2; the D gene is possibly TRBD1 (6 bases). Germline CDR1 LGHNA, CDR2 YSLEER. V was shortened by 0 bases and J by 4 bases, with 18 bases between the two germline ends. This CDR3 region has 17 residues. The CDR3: CASSQESGVHRAYGYTF. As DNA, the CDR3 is TGCGCCAGCAGCCAAGAGAGCGGGGTGCACAGGGCCTATGGCTACACCTTC.

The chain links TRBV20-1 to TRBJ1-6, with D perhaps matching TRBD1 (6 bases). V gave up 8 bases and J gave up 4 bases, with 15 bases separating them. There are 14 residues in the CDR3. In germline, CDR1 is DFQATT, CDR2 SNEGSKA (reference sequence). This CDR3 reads CSPRGGIYNSPLHF. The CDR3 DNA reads TGCAGTCCCAGGGGAGGGATTTATAATTCACCCCTCCACTTT.

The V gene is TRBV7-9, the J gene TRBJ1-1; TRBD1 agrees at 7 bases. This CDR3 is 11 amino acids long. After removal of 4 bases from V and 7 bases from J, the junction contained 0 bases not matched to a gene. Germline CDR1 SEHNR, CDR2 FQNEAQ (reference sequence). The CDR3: CASSSGGEAFF. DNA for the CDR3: TGTGCCAGCAGCTCAGGGGGTGAAGCTTTCTTT.

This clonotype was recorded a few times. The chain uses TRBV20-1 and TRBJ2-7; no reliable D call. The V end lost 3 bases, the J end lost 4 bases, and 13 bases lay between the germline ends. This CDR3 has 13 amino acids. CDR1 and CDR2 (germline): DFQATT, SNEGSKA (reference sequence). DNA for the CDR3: TGCAGTGCTAGCGCGCCCGTCCTTTACGAGCAGTACTTC. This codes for CSASAPVLYEQYF.

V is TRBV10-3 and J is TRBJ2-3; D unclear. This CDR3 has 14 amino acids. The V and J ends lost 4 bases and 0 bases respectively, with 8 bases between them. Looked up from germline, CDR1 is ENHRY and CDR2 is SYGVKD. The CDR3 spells CAISGRQSTDTQYF. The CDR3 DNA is TGTGCCATCAGTGGGCGGCAAAGCACAGATACGCAGTATTTT.

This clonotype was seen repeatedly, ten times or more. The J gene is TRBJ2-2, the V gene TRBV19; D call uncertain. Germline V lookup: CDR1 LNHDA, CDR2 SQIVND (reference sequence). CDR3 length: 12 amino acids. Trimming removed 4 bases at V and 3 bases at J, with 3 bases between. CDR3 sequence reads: CASSTYTGELFF. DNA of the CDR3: TGTGCCAGTAGTACTTACACCGGGGAGCTGTTTTTT.

The CDR3 DNA sequence: TGTGCCAGCAGGCCTCAGGGATTGTCTGAAAAACTGTTTTTT. This codes for CASRPQGLSEKLFF. This sequence joins TRBV6-5 and TRBJ1-4; D might be TRBD1 (5 bases). Germline loops: CDR1 MNHEY, CDR2 SVGAGI. The CDR3 loop spans 14 amino acids. Trimming left V 6 bases short and J 7 bases short, with 15 bases between.

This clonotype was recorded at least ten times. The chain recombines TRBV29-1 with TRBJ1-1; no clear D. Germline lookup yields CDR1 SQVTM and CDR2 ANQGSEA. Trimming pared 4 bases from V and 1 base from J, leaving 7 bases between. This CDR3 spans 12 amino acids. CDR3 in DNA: TGCAGCGTTGGTAGGCAGAACACTGAAGCTTTCTTT. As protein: CSVGRQNTEAFF.

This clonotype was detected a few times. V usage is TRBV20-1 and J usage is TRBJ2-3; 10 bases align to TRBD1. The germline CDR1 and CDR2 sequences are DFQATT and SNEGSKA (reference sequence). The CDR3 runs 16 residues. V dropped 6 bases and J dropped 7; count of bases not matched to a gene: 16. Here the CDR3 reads CSASHRGTGVRNTQYF. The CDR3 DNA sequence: TGCAGTGCGAGTCACCGGGGGACAGGGGTTAGGAATACGCAGTATTTT.

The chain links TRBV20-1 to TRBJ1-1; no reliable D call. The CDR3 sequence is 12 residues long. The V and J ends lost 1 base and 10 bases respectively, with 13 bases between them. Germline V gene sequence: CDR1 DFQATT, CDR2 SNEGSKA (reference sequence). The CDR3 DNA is TGCAGTGCTAGAGGGGGTTCGGGATCAGCTTTCTTT. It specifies CSARGGSGSAFF.

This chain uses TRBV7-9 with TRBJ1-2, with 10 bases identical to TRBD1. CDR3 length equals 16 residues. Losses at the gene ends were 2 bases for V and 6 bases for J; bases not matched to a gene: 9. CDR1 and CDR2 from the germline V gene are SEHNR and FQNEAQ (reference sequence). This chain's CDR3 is CASSLRAGTGVDGYTF. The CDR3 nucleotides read TGTGCCAGCAGCTTAAGGGCCGGGACAGGGGTCGATGGCTACACCTTC.

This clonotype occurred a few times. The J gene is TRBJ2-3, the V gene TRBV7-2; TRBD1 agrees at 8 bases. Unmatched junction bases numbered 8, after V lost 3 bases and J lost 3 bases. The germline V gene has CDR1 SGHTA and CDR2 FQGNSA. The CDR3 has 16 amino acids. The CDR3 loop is CASSLRQGFGTDTQYF. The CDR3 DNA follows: TGTGCCAGCAGCTTGAGACAGGGGTTTGGTACAGATACGCAGTATTTT.

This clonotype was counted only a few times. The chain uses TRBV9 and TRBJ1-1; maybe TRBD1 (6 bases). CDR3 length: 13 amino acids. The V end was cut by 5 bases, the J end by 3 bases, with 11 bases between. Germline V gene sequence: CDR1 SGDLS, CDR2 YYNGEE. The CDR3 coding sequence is TGTGCCAGCAGTCCTCGGACAGACACTGAAGCTTTCTTT. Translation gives CASSPRTDTEAFF.

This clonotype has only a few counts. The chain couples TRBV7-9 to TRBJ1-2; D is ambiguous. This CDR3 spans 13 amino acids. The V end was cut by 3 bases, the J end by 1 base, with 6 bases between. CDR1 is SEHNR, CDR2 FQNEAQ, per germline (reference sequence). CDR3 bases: TGTGCCAGCAGCTTTGGTCTTAACTATGGCTACACCTTC. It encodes CASSFGLNYGYTF.

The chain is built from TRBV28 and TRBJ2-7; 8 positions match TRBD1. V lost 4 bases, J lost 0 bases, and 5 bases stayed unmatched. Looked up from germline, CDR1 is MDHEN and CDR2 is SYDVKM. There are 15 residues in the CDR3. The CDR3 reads CASSSTGQGSYEQYF. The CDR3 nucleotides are TGTGCCAGCAGTTCAACAGGACAGGGCTCCTACGAGCAGTACTTC. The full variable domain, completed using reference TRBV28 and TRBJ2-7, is DVKVTQSSRYLVKRTGEKVFLECVQDMDHENMFWYRQDPGLGLRLIYFSYDVKMKEKGDIPEGYSVSREKKERFSLILESASTNQTSMYLCASSSTGQGSYEQYFGPGTRLTVT.

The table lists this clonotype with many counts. DNA for the CDR3: TGTGCCATCAGTGAGGACAGGGGGTACGAGCAGTACGTC. As protein: CAISEDRGYEQYV. The chain is built from TRBV10-3 and TRBJ2-7, with 9 bases aligning to TRBD1. This CDR3 has 13 amino acids. The germline V gene encodes CDR1 ENHRY and CDR2 SYGVKD. V was clipped by 2 bases and J by 4 bases; unmatched bases: 0.

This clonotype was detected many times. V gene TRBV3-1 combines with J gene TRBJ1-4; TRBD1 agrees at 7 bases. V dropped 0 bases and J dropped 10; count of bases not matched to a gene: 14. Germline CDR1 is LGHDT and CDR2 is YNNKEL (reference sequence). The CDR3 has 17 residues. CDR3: CASSQDSGTAIVGKLFF. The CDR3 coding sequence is TGTGCCAGCAGCCAAGATTCCGGGACAGCTATTGTGGGAAAACTGTTTTTT.

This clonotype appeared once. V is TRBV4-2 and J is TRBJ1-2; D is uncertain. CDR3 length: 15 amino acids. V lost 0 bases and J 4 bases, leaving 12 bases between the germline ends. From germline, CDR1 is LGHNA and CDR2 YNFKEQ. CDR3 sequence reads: CASSQEGNRPYGYTF. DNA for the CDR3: TGTGCCAGCAGCCAAGAGGGAAACAGACCCTATGGCTACACCTTC.

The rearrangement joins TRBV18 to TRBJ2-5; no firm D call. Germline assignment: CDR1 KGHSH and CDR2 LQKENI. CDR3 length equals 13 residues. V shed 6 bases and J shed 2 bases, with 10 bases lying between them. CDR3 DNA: TGTGCCAGCTCTATAGGGATTCAAGAGACCCAGTACTTC. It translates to CASSIGIQETQYF. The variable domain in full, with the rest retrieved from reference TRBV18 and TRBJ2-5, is NAGVMQNPRHLVRRRGQEARLRCSPMKGHSHVYWYRQLPEEGLKFMVYLQKENIIDESGMPKERFSAEFPKEGPSILRIQQVVRGDSAAYFCASSIGIQETQYFGPGTRLLVL.

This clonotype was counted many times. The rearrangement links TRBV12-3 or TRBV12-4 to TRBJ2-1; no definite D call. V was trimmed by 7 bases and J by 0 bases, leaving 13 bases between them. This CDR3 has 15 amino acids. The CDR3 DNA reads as TGTGCCAGCACTACCGAAAGGAGCTCCTACAATGAGCAGTTCTTC. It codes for CASTTERSSYNEQFF.

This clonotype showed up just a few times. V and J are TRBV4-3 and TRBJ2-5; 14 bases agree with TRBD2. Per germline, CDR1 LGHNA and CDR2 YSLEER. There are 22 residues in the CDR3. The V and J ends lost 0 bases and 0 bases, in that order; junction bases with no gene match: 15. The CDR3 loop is CASSQDIPGLAGALGYQETQYF. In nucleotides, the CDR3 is TGCGCCAGCAGCCAAGATATCCCGGGACTAGCGGGAGCTCTGGGGTACCAAGAGACCCAGTACTTC.

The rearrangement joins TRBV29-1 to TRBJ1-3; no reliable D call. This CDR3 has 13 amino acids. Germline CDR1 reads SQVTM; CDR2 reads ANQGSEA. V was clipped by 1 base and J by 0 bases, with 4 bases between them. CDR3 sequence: CSVEGTSGNTIYF. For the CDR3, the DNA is TGCAGCGTTGAAGGGACCTCTGGAAACACCATATATTTT.

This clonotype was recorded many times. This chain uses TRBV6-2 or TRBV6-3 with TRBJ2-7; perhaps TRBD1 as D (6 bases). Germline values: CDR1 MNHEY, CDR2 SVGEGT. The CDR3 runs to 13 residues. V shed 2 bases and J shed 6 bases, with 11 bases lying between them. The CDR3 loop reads CASSYLQGREQYV. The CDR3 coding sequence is TGTGCCAGCAGTTACCTTCAGGGGCGCGAGCAGTACGTC.

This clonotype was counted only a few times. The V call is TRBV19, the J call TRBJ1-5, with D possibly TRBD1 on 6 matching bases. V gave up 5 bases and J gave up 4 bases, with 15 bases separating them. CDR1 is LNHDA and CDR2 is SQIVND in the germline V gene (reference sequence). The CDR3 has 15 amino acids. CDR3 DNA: TGTGCCAGTAGTCGAGGGGGGGAGTTGAATCAGCCCCAGCATTTT. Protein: CASSRGGELNQPQHF. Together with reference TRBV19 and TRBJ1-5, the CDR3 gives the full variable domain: DGGITQSPKYLFRKEGQNVTLSCEQNLNHDAMYWYRQDPGQGLRLIYYSQIVNDFQKGDIAEGYSVSREKKESFPLTVTSAQKNPTAFYLCASSRGGELNQPQHFGDGTRLSIL.

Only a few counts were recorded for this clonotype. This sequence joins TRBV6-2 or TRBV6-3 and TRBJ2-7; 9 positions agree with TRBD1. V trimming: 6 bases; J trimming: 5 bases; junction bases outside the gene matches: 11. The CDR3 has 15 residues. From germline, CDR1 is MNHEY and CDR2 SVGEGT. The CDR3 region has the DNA TGTGCCAGCAGACTAACGACGGGACAGGGAAACGAGCAGTACTTC. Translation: CASRLTTGQGNEQYF.